Below, 21 T cell receptor beta chains from the same sample are listed, as sequenced in a study of T cells in Graves' hyperthyroidism and ophthalmopathy. TCR beta CDR3 sequences were amplified from RNA transcripts. The study used the HTBI primer set for a first-round RT-PCR of the TCR CDR3. MiXCR was run by TCRdb on the multiplex PCR reads, yielding one entry per CDR3 protein. The sample includes around 600,000 distinct CDR3 sequences, 16% of them seen just once. Sequencing was carried out using blood. Receptors originate from a woman aged 35 to 49 with Graves' ophthalmopathy.

This chain joins TRBV10-1 and TRBJ2-7, with unresolved D. V lost 0 bases to trimming and J lost 5 bases, with 11 bases between them. Per the germline V gene, CDR1 is WNHNN and CDR2 is SYGVQD (reference sequence). The CDR3 spans 14 residues. DNA for the CDR3: TGCGCCAGCAGTGAGTCGCCAGCCCGGGACGAGCAGTACTTC. It yields the protein CASSESPARDEQYF.

Many counts were recorded for this clonotype. The chain recombines TRBV6-1 with TRBJ1-1; tentatively, D is TRBD1 (6 bases). The CDR3 runs 14 residues. Looked up from germline, CDR1 is MNHNS and CDR2 is SASEGT. V was pared by 1 base and J by 3 bases, with 9 bases between. The CDR3 sequence is CASSEDHRDTEAFF. CDR3 sequence (DNA): TGTGCCAGCAGTGAAGACCACAGGGACACTGAAGCTTTCTTT.

The J gene is TRBJ2-1, the V gene TRBV9, with TRBD2 as a possible D gene (5 bases). The V and J ends lost 0 bases and 0 bases respectively, with 13 bases between them. The germline V gene has CDR1 SGDLS and CDR2 YYNGEE. CDR3 length: 17 amino acids. CDR3 sequence reads: CASSVGEYASSYNEQFF. CDR3 DNA: TGTGCCAGCAGCGTAGGGGAGTACGCGAGCTCCTACAATGAGCAGTTCTTC.

This clonotype was picked up a small number of times. This sequence joins TRBV5-6 and TRBJ2-3; TRBD1 might be the D (6 bases). The CDR3 runs to 16 residues. Trimming left V 1 base short and J 1 base short, with 13 bases between. In germline, CDR1 is SGHDT, CDR2 YYEEEE. As DNA, the CDR3 is TGTGCCAGCAGCTTGTCCAGGGGATGGGGCACAGATACGCAGTATTTT. Its protein is CASSLSRGWGTDTQYF.

This clonotype was recorded many times. The CDR3 DNA follows: TGTGCCAGCAGTGACAATGCGGGGGCGCAGGAGACCCAGTACTTC. It codes for CASSDNAGAQETQYF. J is TRBJ2-5 and V is TRBV2, with D possibly being TRBD2 (7 bases). V lost 3 bases to trimming and J lost 5 bases, with 16 bases between them. This CDR3 comprises 15 residues. The germline V gene encodes CDR1 SNHLY and CDR2 FYNNEI.

This clonotype was seen repeatedly, ten times or more. The rearrangement joins TRBV20-1 to TRBJ2-2, with D perhaps matching TRBD2 (6 bases). The V gene lost 5 bases and the J gene lost 5 bases, with 9 bases spanning the gap. In germline, CDR1 is DFQATT, CDR2 SNEGSKA (reference sequence). This CDR3 has 12 amino acids. The CDR3 coding sequence is TGCAGTGCTTGGAGGGGTACCGGGGAGCTGTTTTTT. Its protein product is CSAWRGTGELFF.

Worth noting for this clonotype: This may arise from a read error, as a much more abundant clone is one base away. The chain links TRBV6-1 to TRBJ2-1, with D tentatively TRBD1 or TRBD2 (5 bases each). The CDR3 runs 14 residues. In germline, CDR1 is MNHNS, CDR2 SASEGT. The CDR3 bases are TGTGCCAGCAGTCCCGGGACCGCTCCCAATGAGCAGCTCTTC. This sequence encodes CASSPGTAPNEQLF.

This clonotype has a count of ten or more. V and J are TRBV30 and TRBJ2-2; D remains ambiguous. The CDR3 extends over 13 amino acids. Germline CDR1 GTSNPN, CDR2 SVGIG (reference sequence). Between the trimmed V and J ends, which lost 0 bases and 8 bases, there was a span of 10 bases. CDR3 in DNA: TGTGCCTGGAGTGTACTGCTGACTGGGGAGCTGTTTTTT. Encoded protein: CAWSVLLTGELFF. Full variable domain (remainder filled in from reference TRBV30 and TRBJ2-2): SQTIHQWPATLVQPVGSPLSLECTVEGTSNPNLYWYRQAAGRGLQLLFYSVGIGQISSEVPQNLSASRPQDRQFILSSKKLLLSDSGFYLCAWSVLLTGELFFGEGSRLTVL.

This clonotype was counted ten times or more. The V and J genes are TRBV5-1 and TRBJ2-1, with 8 bases fitting TRBD2. Trimming took 5 bases from V and 6 from J; bases not matched to a gene: 13. In germline, CDR1 is SGHRS, CDR2 YFSETQ. The CDR3 runs 16 residues. The CDR3 DNA is TGCGCCAGCAGGCAACCCGGGGGGGTGTCCGGCAATGAGCAGTTCTTC. This codes for CASRQPGGVSGNEQFF. The full variable domain, in which reference TRBV5-1 and TRBJ2-1 provide the parts outside the CDR3, is KAGVTQTPRYLIKTRGQQVTLSCSPISGHRSVSWYQQTPGQGLQFLFEYFSETQRNKGNFPGRFSGRQFSNSRSEMNVSTLELGDSALYLCASRQPGGVSGNEQFFGPGTRLTVL.

This clonotype was observed many times. The CDR3 loop reads CASSTTGTGNSYEQYF. CDR3 nucleotides: TGTGCCAGCAGTACCACCGGGACAGGCAATTCCTACGAGCAGTACTTC. The chain couples TRBV28 to TRBJ2-7, with 8 bases lining up with TRBD1. The CDR3 is made up of 16 amino acids. Looked up from germline, CDR1 is MDHEN and CDR2 is SYDVKM. The trim removed 5 bases at V and 1 base at J, leaving 10 bases unmatched.

This clonotype appeared many times. The chain is built from TRBV28 and TRBJ2-7, with 14 bases matching TRBD2. Germline trimming cut 7 bases from V and 3 bases from J; bases unmatched to any gene: 8. Germline-derived CDR1 and CDR2 are MDHEN and SYDVKM. The CDR3 runs 16 residues. DNA for the CDR3: TGTGCCAGCATCGGGACTAGCGGGAGCCGCCGCTACGAGCAGTACTTC. Amino acid sequence: CASIGTSGSRRYEQYF. The whole variable domain, remainder taken from reference TRBV28 and TRBJ2-7, is DVKVTQSSRYLVKRTGEKVFLECVQDMDHENMFWYRQDPGLGLRLIYFSYDVKMKEKGDIPEGYSVSREKKERFSLILESASTNQTSMYLCASIGTSGSRRYEQYFGPGTRLTVT.

This clonotype showed up just a few times. Here the CDR3 reads CASSPMGLVRETQYF. Here the CDR3 DNA reads TGTGCCAGCAGCCCCATGGGACTAGTCAGGGAGACCCAGTACTTC. J is TRBJ2-5 and V is TRBV7-9; 8 bases line up with TRBD2. V lost 5 bases to trimming and J lost 5 bases; unmatched junction nucleotides: 10. The CDR3 extends over 15 amino acids. Germline loops: CDR1 SEHNR, CDR2 FQNEAQ (reference sequence).

This clonotype has a count of ten or more. The gene calls are TRBV6-1 and TRBJ1-2; weak D call: TRBD1 (5 bases). This CDR3 region has 14 residues. Trimming stripped 7 bases from V and 6 bases from J, with 18 bases between. The V gene's germline CDR1 is MNHNS and CDR2 SASEGT. The CDR3 here is CASTKREQENGYTF. DNA for the CDR3: TGTGCCAGCACTAAGAGGGAACAGGAGAATGGCTACACCTTC.

This clonotype has ten or more counts. The V gene is TRBV18, the J gene TRBJ1-2; 7 nucleotides align to TRBD1. The CDR3 is made up of 12 amino acids. The junction had 9 bases not matched to a gene; V was cut back by 5 bases and J by 12 bases. CDR1 KGHSH and CDR2 LQKENI come from the germline V gene. CDR3 in amino acids: CASSIREGANTF. As DNA, the CDR3 is TGTGCCAGCTCAATACGGGAGGGGGCAAACACCTTC. Full variable domain (outside the CDR3, taken from reference TRBV18 and TRBJ1-2): NAGVMQNPRHLVRRRGQEARLRCSPMKGHSHVYWYRQLPEEGLKFMVYLQKENIIDESGMPKERFSAEFPKEGPSILRIQQVVRGDSAAYFCASSIREGANTFGSGTRLTVV.

This clonotype has ten or more counts. The chain carries TRBV7-8 and TRBJ2-1; 8 bases are shared with TRBD2. The V gene end was trimmed by 4 bases and the J gene end by 9 bases; junction bases not matched to a gene: 11. The CDR3 is made up of 15 amino acids. Germline CDR1 reads SGHVS; CDR2 reads FQNEAQ. The CDR3 DNA follows: TGTGCCAGCAGCTCCGAAGGGGGACTAGGAACTGAGCAGTTCTTC. It yields the protein CASSSEGGLGTEQFF. Variable domain in full (rest from reference TRBV7-8 and TRBJ2-1): GAGVSQSPRYKVAKRGQDVALRCDPISGHVSLFWYQQALGQGPEFLTYFQNEAQLDKSGLPSDRFFAERPEGSVSTLKIQRTQQEDSAVYLCASSSEGGLGTEQFFGPGTRLTVL.

V is TRBV6-1 and J is TRBJ2-3, with D tentatively TRBD1 (5 bases). V lost 6 bases, J lost 2 bases, and 9 bases lay in between. CDR1 is MNHNS, CDR2 SASEGT, per germline. The CDR3 totals 13 residues. This chain's CDR3 is CASRGAYTDTQYF. The CDR3 bases are TGTGCCAGCAGAGGGGCCTACACAGATACGCAGTATTTT.

This clonotype was observed many times. The chain employs TRBV5-5 and TRBJ2-7, with TRBD1 as a possible D gene (6 bases). The CDR3 has 13 residues. Germline CDR1 and CDR2: SGHKS and YYEKEE (reference sequence). Between the trimmed V and J ends, which lost 3 bases and 7 bases, there was a span of 14 bases. The CDR3 DNA sequence: TGTGCCAGCAGCTATCTCGACGGGACAGAGCAGTACTTC. It encodes CASSYLDGTEQYF. The complete variable domain, with remaining parts taken from reference TRBV5-5 and TRBJ2-7, reads DAGVTQSPTHLIKTRGQQVTLRCSPISGHKSVSWYQQVLGQGPQFIFQYYEKEERGRGNFPDRFSARQFPNYSSELNVNALLLGDSALYLCASSYLDGTEQYFGPGTRLTVT.

This clonotype has at least ten counts. This chain joins TRBV27 and TRBJ2-1; 8 nucleotides agree with TRBD2. The CDR3 has 18 amino acids. Germline-derived CDR1 and CDR2 are MNHEY and SMNVEV (reference sequence). Trimming took 3 bases from V and 0 from J; bases not matched to a gene: 10. CDR3 nucleotides: TGTGCCAGCAGTTTTATTGTAGCGGGAAGCCTCTCCTACAATGAGCAGTTCTTC. The encoded protein is CASSFIVAGSLSYNEQFF.

CDR3: CASSLTSGTVNEQFF. The CDR3 region has the DNA TGTGCCAGCAGCTTGACTAGCGGGACTGTAAATGAGCAGTTCTTC. V usage is TRBV12-3 or TRBV12-4 and J usage is TRBJ2-1, with 11 bases that match TRBD2. V lost 6 bases to trimming and J lost 7 bases; unmatched junction nucleotides: 8. This CDR3 has 15 residues.

This chain uses TRBV4-1 with TRBJ2-7, with 7 nucleotides matching TRBD2. The CDR3 spans 15 residues. Germline V gene sequence: CDR1 MGHRA, CDR2 YSYEKL. Trimming cost V 4 bases and J 0 bases; bases outside gene matches: 6. The chain's CDR3 is CASSPLLANSYEQYF. The CDR3 DNA sequence: TGCGCCAGCAGCCCACTACTAGCGAACTCCTACGAGCAGTACTTC.

This clonotype appeared many times. V gene TRBV7-8 combines with J gene TRBJ2-3; weak D call: TRBD2 (5 bases). V was shortened by 8 bases and J by 0 bases, with 18 bases between the two germline ends. CDR1 is SGHVS, CDR2 FQNEAQ, per germline. CDR3 size: 16 residues. The CDR3 DNA reads TGTGCCAGCCGGGGTTACGGGCAGCTTAGCACAGATACGCAGTATTTT. This translates into CASRGYGQLSTDTQYF.